This T cell receptor beta chain is drawn from a study of monozygotic twins with inflammatory bowel disease. Reprocessing the 5' RACE reads, TCRdb reports a single entry for every CDR3 protein and omits DNA. This sample carries fewer than 400,000 distinct CDR3 sequences, with approximately 5.4% going to the ten biggest clones. Germline lookup yields CDR1 SGHTA and CDR2 FQGNSA. This CDR3 is 14 amino acids long. Findings and caveats of the study: Variability in patient repertoires may have come partly from differing immunosuppressive treatments.

Turning to this clonotype: Its cognate antigen is unknown.

The source is a human donor with ulcerative colitis or Crohn's disease, or a healthy co-twin of an affected twin (not recorded which). Sequenced material: blood. The V gene is TRBV7-2, the J gene TRBJ1-3; the D gene TCRdb calls, TRBD1, cannot be checked with no DNA. CDR3 sequence reads: CASSFGDRGNTIYF.